The entry below describes one T cell receptor beta chain. This sample stems from a study of T cells expressing NK-cell markers. Following a re-call of the 5' RACE reads, TCRdb has one entry per CDR3 protein and lacks DNA. The sample data list under 600,000 distinct CDR3 sequences. The sequencing sample was made of blood T cells: a sorted CD56 or NKG2C T cell subset, CD4+ or CD8+ T cells, or bulk PBMC T cells (not recorded which). The TCR sequence derives from a woman in her 50s in good health.

The CDR3 protein is CATSDFFQGDEQFF. V is TRBV24-1 and J is TRBJ2-1; TCRdb returns TRBD1, unconfirmable since there is no DNA. This CDR3 region has 14 residues. Germline V gene data show CDR1 as KGHDR and CDR2 as SFDVKD.